This entry lists 14 T cell receptor beta chains sequenced from one sample in a study of blood T cells in healthy people across ages. A second roughly 6 to 12 cycle PCR used barcoded and J-beta primers. One entry per CDR3 protein, called by TCRdb with MiXCR from the 5' RACE reads. The table lists 550,000 to 600,000 distinct CDR3 sequences, 27% of them singletons. Sequencing was done on a sample of blood. The source is a woman aged 70 to 79 in good health.

The chain combines TRBV4-2 with TRBJ1-4, with 7 bases fitting TRBD1. The CDR3 spans 16 residues. The trim removed 1 base at V and 5 bases at J, leaving 7 bases unmatched. Germline CDR1 reads LGHNA; CDR2 reads YNFKEQ. Here the CDR3 reads CASSQVDGRGNEKLFF. The CDR3 DNA is TGTGCCAGCAGCCAAGTAGATGGCAGGGGGAATGAAAAACTGTTTTTT.

This clonotype was seen only a few times. This chain connects TRBV20-1 to TRBJ1-3; 7 nucleotides agree with TRBD1. This CDR3 region has 15 residues. With 3 bases clipped from V and 5 bases from J, the junction kept 10 bases outside the gene matches. In germline, CDR1 is DFQATT, CDR2 SNEGSKA (reference sequence). The CDR3 here is CSASFYAGQRNTIYF. CDR3 DNA: TGCAGTGCTAGTTTTTACGCGGGACAGAGAAACACCATATATTTT.

This clonotype was counted many times. This chain uses TRBV7-9 with TRBJ2-1, with D perhaps matching TRBD2 (6 bases). Germline-derived CDR1 and CDR2 are SEHNR and FQNEAQ (reference sequence). Trimming shortened V by 5 bases and J by 7 bases, and 18 bases separated the two germline ends. CDR3 length: 15 amino acids. The CDR3 DNA follows: TGTGCCAGCAGCCGGGAGACGGGAGCTTGGAATGAGCAGTTCTTC. Translated, it gives CASSRETGAWNEQFF.

The CDR3 region is CASSLAFQLRTDTQYF. The CDR3 coding sequence is TGTGCCAGCAGCTTAGCCTTCCAGCTACGCACAGATACGCAGTATTTT. This chain joins TRBV7-8 and TRBJ2-3; D unresolved. The CDR3 covers 16 residues. V gave up 0 bases and J gave up 1 base, with 11 bases separating them. Germline V gene sequence: CDR1 SGHVS, CDR2 FQNEAQ.

This clonotype has just a few counts. This sequence joins TRBV5-1 and TRBJ2-7, with D perhaps matching TRBD1 (6 bases). The V gene's germline CDR1 is SGHRS and CDR2 YFSETQ. The CDR3 consists of 14 residues. Trimming took 1 base from V and 5 from J, leaving 13 bases between them. DNA for the CDR3: TGCGCCAGCAGCTTGTTTTCAGGGGTCCACGAGCAGTACTTC. Translated: CASSLFSGVHEQYF.

The V and J genes are TRBV7-9 and TRBJ2-1; 10 nucleotides line up with TRBD2. The DNA matches TRBJ2-5 better at its end, which makes the J call doubtful. Looked up from germline, CDR1 is SEHNR and CDR2 is FQNEAQ (reference sequence). The CDR3 has 16 amino acids. CDR3 protein: CASSPHNLAGVETQYF. In DNA, the CDR3 is TGTGCCAGCAGCCCTCACAACCTAGCGGGGGTGGAGACCCAGTACTTC.

The chain recombines TRBV4-3 with TRBJ2-3; tentatively, D is TRBD2 (7 bases). The V gene lost 1 base and the J gene lost 5 bases, with 19 bases spanning the gap. Germline CDR1 reads LGHNA; CDR2 reads YSLEER. The CDR3 sequence is 17 residues long. The DNA of the CDR3 is TGCGCCAGCAGCCAAGTGATGGCGCGGGGGCCGCAAGATACGCAGTATTTT. Its protein product is CASSQVMARGPQDTQYF.

This chain joins TRBV6-5 and TRBJ2-1, with D perhaps TRBD1 or TRBD2 (6 bases each). CDR1 and CDR2 (germline): MNHEY, SVGAGI. CDR3 length: 13 residues. V shed 2 bases and J shed 9 bases, with 11 bases lying between them. CDR3 residues: CASSYPGGSEQFF. DNA of the CDR3: TGTGCCAGCAGTTACCCCGGGGGCAGTGAGCAGTTCTTC.

This clonotype was counted ten times or more. Here the CDR3 reads CASSQVSNGVYGYTF. The CDR3 coding sequence is TGTGCCAGCAGCCAAGTTTCAAATGGGGTGTATGGCTACACCTTC. J is TRBJ1-2 and V is TRBV3-1; D gene unclear. The CDR3 totals 15 residues. Germline values: CDR1 LGHDT, CDR2 YNNKEL (reference sequence). V lost 1 base, J lost 5 bases, and 14 bases lay in between.

This clonotype was seen at least ten times. The V gene is TRBV9, the J gene TRBJ2-7; weak D call: TRBD2 (5 bases). The CDR3 consists of 15 residues. Germline V gene data show CDR1 as SGDLS and CDR2 as YYNGEE. V was shortened by 0 bases and J by 4 bases, with 14 bases between the two germline ends. DNA for the CDR3: TGTGCCAGCAGCGTAGGAGGGAGTTCTGGGTACGAGCAGTACTTC. Translating it yields CASSVGGSSGYEQYF.

This clonotype was seen once. The rearrangement links TRBV5-1 to TRBJ2-7, with 8 bases fitting TRBD1. V lost 4 bases, J lost 2 bases, and 5 bases stayed unmatched. Germline-derived CDR1 and CDR2 are SGHRS and YFSETQ. The length of the CDR3 is 14 residues. The CDR3: CASSVRGLTYEQYF. The CDR3 DNA is TGCGCCAGCAGCGTCAGGGGGCTGACCTACGAGCAGTACTTC.

This clonotype was found a few times. The chain carries TRBV20-1 and TRBJ1-2, with 8 bases matching TRBD1. After removal of 3 bases from V and 8 bases from J, the junction contained 11 bases not matched to a gene. The CDR3 covers 14 residues. The germline V gene has CDR1 DFQATT and CDR2 SNEGSKA (reference sequence). The CDR3: CSASVAGTGGGYTF. For the CDR3, the DNA is TGCAGTGCTAGTGTTGCCGGGACAGGAGGCGGCTACACCTTC.

The V gene is TRBV12-3 or TRBV12-4, the J gene TRBJ2-5; D remains unclear. This CDR3 comprises 14 residues. V was shortened by 3 bases and J by 3 bases, with 11 bases between the two germline ends. CDR3 residues: CASSFLVGKETQYF. The CDR3 region has the DNA TGTGCCAGCAGTTTCTTGGTCGGAAAAGAGACCCAGTACTTC.

About this clonotype: The junction departs from the called germline gene at one end, perhaps through a read error. This chain joins TRBV4-2 and TRBJ2-1; D is possibly TRBD2 (6 bases). CDR1 is LGHNA, CDR2 YNFKEQ, per germline. The CDR3 consists of 17 residues. Here the CDR3 DNA reads TGTGCCAGCAGCCAAGATGGAGGGGCGAGCTCCTACAGTGAGCAGTTCTTC. This translates into CASSQDGGASSYSEQFF.